The T cell receptor beta chain described here comes from a study of blood T cell repertoires in COVID-19. As for the study in general: The United States, Italy and Spain were the sources of the acute and convalescent COVID-19 samples. The cDNA or gDNA used as material had been derived from T cells, B-cell-depleted T cells, or PBMCs.

Data came from immunoSEQ multiplex PCR; TCRdb stores just in-frame clones and leaves some out. The sample lists tens of thousands of clones, 70% to 90% occurring once. V lost 4 bases, J lost 4 bases, and 10 bases lay in between. This CDR3 comprises 13 residues. The V gene's germline CDR1 is MGHDK and CDR2 SYGVNS. This clone was seen once. Sequenced sample: peripheral blood. The clonotype comes from a human donor in a cohort sampled during active COVID-19. The chain couples TRBV25-1 to TRBJ1-2; D unclear. Written as DNA, the CDR3 is TGTGCCAGCAGTGGTCACAGAGTCTATGGCTACACCTTC. This encodes CASSGHRVYGYTF.